The clone carrying this TCR beta chain was observed a single time. This sample was taken from a study of T cell responses to AZD1222 COVID-19 vaccine. V was pared by 5 bases and J by 7 bases, with 14 bases between. There are 13 residues in the CDR3. The table came from immunoSEQ multiplex PCR; TCRdb's copy has only in-frame clones and leaves some out. This sample has tens of thousands of clones, with around four fifths found just once. This material consisted of peripheral blood, taken on day 0 of AZD1222 vaccination. V gene TRBV12-3 or TRBV12-4 combines with J gene TRBJ1-2, with unresolved D. The clonotype originates from an adult in good health. The DNA of the CDR3 is TGTGCCAGCAGTCGACTTGGTGGTGTTGGCTACACCTTC. Translating gives CASSRLGGVGYTF.